One TCR beta chain is described in this entry. Antigen unknown. This CDR3 has 14 residues. The germline V gene encodes CDR1 MDHEN and CDR2 SYDVKM. Losses at the gene ends were 4 bases for V and 9 bases for J; bases not matched to a gene: 4. Individual cDNA molecules were tagged with unique molecular identifiers, the study reported. TCRdb reprocessed the 5' RACE reads via MiXCR and lists one record per CDR3 protein. The data contain roughly 99,000 distinct CDR3 sequences, 11% of them singletons. The record originates from a study of early T cells in non-severe SARS-CoV-2 infection. Overall study: Sequenced bulk RNA came from whole blood that was unsorted, and chains were unpaired. Notes on the study in general: Reliance on VDJdb matching favored anti-spike CD8 responses; private and CD4 specificities were missed.

This sequence joins TRBV28 and TRBJ2-1; TRBD2 matches at 12 bases. The TCR sequence derives from an adult who was a healthcare worker with PCR-confirmed SARS-CoV-2 infection or an uninfected control (not recorded which). Source material: whole blood. The DNA for the CDR3 is TGTGCCAGCAGTTCTCCTAGCGGGAGGGCTGAGCAGTTCTTC. Residues: CASSSPSGRAEQFF.